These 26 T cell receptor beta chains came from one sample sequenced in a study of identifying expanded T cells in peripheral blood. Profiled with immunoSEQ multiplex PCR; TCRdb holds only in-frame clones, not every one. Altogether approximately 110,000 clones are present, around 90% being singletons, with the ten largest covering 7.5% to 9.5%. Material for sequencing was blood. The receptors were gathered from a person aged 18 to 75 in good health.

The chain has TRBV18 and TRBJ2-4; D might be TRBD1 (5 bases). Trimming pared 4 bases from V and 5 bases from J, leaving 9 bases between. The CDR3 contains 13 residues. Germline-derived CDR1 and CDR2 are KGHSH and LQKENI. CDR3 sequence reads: CASSRGRENIQYF. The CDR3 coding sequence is TGTGCCAGCTCACGAGGCAGGGAAAACATTCAGTACTTC.

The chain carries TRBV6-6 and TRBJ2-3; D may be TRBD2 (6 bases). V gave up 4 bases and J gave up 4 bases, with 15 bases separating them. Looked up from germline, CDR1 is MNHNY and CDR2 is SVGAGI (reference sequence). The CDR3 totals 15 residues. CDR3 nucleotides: TGTGCCAGCAGTTTCGAGCCTAGCGATCCAGATACGCAGTATTTT. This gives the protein CASSFEPSDPDTQYF.

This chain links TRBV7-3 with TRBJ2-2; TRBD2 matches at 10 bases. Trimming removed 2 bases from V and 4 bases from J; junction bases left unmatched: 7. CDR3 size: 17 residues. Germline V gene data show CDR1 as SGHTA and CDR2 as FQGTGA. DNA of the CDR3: TGTGCCAGCAGCTTAGCGGCTAGCGGGAGAGGCACCGGGGAGCTGTTTTTT. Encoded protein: CASSLAASGRGTGELFF.

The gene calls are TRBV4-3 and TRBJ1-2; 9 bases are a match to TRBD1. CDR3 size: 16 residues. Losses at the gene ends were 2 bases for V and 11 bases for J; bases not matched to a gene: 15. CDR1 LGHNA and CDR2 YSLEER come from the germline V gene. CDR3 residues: CASSQRSGQGSMGYTF. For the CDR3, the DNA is TGCGCCAGCAGCCAACGCTCAGGACAGGGGTCTATGGGGTACACCTTC.

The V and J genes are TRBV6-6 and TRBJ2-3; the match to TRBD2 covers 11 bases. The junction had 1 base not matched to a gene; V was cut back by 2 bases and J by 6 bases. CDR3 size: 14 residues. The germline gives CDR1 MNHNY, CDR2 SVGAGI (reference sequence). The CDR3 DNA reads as TGTGCCAGCAGTTACGCTAGCGGGAGGGATACGCAGTATTTT. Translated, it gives CASSYASGRDTQYF.

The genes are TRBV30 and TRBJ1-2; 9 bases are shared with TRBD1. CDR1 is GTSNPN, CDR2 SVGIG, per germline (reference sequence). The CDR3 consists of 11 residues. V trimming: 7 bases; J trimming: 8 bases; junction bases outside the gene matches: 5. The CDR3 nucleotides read TGTGCCTATTCGACAGGGGGAGGCTACACCTTC. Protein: CAYSTGGGYTF.

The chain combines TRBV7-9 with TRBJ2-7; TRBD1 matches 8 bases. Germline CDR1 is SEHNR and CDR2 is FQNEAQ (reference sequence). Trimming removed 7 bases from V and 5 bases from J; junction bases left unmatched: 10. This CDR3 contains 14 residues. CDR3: CASNLQGTGNEQYF. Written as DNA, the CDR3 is TGTGCCAGCAACCTCCAGGGGACAGGTAACGAGCAGTACTTC.

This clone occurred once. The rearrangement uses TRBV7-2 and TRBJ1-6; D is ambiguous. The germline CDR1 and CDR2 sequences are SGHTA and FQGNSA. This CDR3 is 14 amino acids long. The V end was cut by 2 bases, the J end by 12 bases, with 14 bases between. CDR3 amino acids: CASSLSPLTGPLHF. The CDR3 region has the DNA TGTGCCAGCAGCTTATCTCCCCTCACGGGACCCCTCCACTTT.

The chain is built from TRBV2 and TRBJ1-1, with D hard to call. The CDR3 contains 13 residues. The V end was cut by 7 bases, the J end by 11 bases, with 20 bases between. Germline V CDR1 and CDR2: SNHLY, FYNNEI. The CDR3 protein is CASKEGSGILAFF. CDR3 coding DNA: TGTGCCAGCAAGGAGGGCTCGGGTATCTTGGCTTTCTTT.

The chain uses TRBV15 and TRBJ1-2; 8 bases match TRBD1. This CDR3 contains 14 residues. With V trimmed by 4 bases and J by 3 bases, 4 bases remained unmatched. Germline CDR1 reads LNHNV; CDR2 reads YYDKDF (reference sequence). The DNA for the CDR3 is TGTGCCACCAGCAAACCGACAGGGGACTATGGCTACACCTTC. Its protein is CATSKPTGDYGYTF.

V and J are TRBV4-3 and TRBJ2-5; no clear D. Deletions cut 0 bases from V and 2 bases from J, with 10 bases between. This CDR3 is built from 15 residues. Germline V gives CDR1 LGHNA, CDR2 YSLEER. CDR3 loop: CASSQDFGQQETQYF. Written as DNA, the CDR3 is TGCGCCAGCAGCCAAGATTTCGGCCAGCAAGAGACCCAGTACTTC.

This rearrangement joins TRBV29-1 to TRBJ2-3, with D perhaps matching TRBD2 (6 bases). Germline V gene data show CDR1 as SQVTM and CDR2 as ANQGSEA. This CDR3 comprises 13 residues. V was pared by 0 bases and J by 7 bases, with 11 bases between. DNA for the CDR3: TGCAGCGTTGAAGATGGTGGGGGGAATACGCAGTATTTT. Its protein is CSVEDGGGNTQYF.

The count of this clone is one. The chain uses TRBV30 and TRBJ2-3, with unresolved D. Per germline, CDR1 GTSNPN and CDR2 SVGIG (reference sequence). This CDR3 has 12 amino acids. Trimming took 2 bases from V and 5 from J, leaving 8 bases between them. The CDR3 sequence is CAWSQIRDTQYF. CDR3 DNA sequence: TGTGCCTGGAGTCAGATTAGAGATACGCAGTATTTT.

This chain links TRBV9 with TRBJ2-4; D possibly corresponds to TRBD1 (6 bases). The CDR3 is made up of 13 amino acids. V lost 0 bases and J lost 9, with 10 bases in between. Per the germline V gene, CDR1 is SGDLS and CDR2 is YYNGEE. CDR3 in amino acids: CASSVEARGIQYF. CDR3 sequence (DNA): TGTGCCAGCAGCGTAGAGGCCAGGGGCATTCAGTACTTC.

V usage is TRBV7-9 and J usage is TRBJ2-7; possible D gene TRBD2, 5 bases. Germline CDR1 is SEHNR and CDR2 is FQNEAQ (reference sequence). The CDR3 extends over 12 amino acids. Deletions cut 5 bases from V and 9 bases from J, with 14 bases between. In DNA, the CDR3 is TGTGCCAGCAGCGACCACGGGGAAAGGCAGTACTTC. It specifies CASSDHGERQYF.

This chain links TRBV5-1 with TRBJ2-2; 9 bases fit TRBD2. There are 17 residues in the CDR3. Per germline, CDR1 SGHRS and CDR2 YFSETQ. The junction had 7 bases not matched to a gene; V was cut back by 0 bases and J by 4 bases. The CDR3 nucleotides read TGCGCCAGCAGCTTGGGGGTAGCGGGAGCAATCACCGGGGAGCTGTTTTTT. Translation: CASSLGVAGAITGELFF.

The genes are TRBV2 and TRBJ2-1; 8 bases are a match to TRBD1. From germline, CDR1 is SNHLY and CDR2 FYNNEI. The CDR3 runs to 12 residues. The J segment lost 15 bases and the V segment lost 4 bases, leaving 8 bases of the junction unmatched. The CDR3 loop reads CASSADRGSLFF. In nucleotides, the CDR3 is TGTGCCAGCAGTGCAGACAGGGGTAGTCTGTTCTTC.

The CDR3 nucleotides read TGTGCCAGCAGTACCCGACAGGGGGGCGAGCAGTACTTC. It encodes CASSTRQGGEQYF. V usage is TRBV28 and J usage is TRBJ2-7; 9 positions match TRBD1. The CDR3 length is 13 residues. The germline CDR1 and CDR2 sequences are MDHEN and SYDVKM. J gave up 6 bases and V 5 bases, and 5 bases lay outside the gene matches.

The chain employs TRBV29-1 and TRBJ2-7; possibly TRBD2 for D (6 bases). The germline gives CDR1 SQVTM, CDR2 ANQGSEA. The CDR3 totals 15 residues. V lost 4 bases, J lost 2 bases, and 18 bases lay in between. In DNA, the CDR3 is TGCAGCGTTGGACCCCCCTGGGGGGTACCCTACGAGCAGTACTTC. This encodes CSVGPPWGVPYEQYF.

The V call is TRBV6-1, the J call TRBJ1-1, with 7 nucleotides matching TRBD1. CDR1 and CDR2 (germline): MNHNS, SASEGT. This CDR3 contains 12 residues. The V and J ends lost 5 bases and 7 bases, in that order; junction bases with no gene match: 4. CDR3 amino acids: CASSPRQGEAFF. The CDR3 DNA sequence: TGTGCCAGCAGTCCACGACAGGGTGAAGCTTTCTTT.

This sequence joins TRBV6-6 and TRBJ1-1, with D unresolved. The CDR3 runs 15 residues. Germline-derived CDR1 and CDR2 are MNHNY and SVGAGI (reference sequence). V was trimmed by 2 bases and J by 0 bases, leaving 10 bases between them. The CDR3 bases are TGTGCCAGCAGTTACAGCGGACTGATGAACACTGAAGCTTTCTTT. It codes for CASSYSGLMNTEAFF.

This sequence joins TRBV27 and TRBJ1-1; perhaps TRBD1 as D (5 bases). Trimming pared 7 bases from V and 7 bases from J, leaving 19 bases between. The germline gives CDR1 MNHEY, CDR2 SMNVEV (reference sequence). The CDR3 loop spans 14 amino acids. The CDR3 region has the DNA TGTGCCAGCACCACCGCGGGGGTTCTGGGTGAAGCTTTCTTT. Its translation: CASTTAGVLGEAFF.

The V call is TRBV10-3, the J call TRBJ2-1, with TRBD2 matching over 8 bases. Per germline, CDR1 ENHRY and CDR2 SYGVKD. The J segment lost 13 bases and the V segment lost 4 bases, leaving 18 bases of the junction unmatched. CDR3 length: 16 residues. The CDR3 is CAISVDPIGGAEDQFF. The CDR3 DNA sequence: TGTGCCATCAGTGTCGATCCTATCGGGGGGGCCGAGGACCAGTTCTTC.

CDR3 coding DNA: TGTGCCAGTAATAGGGGAGGTGGGGCCAACGTCCTGACTTTC. Residues: CASNRGGGANVLTF. This chain joins TRBV28 and TRBJ2-6, with a possible D match to TRBD2 (6 bases). Germline lookup yields CDR1 MDHEN and CDR2 SYDVKM. The CDR3 consists of 14 residues. V was pared by 9 bases and J by 3 bases, with 12 bases between.

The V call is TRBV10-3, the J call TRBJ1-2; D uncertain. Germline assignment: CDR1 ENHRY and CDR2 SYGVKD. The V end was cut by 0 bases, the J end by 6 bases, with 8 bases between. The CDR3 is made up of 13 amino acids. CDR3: CAISESHLDGYTF. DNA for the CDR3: TGTGCCATCAGTGAGTCGCATCTGGATGGCTACACCTTC.

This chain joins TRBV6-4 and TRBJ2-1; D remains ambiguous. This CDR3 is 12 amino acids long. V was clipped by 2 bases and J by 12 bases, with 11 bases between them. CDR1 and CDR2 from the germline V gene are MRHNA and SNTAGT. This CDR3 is CASSDNDIRQFF. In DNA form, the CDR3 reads TGTGCCAGCAGTGACAACGATATTCGGCAGTTCTTC.